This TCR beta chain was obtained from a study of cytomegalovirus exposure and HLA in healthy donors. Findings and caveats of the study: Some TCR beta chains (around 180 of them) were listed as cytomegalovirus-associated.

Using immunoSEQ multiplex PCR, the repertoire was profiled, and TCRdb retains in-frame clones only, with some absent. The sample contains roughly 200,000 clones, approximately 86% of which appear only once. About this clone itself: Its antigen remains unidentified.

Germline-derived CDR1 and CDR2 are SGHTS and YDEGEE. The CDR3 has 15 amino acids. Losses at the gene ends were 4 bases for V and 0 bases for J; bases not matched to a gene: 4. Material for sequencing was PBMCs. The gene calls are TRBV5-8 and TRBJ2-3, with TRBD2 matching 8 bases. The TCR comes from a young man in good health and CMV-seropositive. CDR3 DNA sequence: TGTGCCAGCAGCGTACTAGCGGCCAGCACAGATACGCAGTATTTT. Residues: CASSVLAASTDTQYF.